This entry lists 14 T cell receptor beta chains sequenced from one sample in a study of regulatory T cells in long-lasting Graves disease. Arm-PCR of CDR3 regions with iRepertoire HTBI primers generated TCR beta libraries. One entry per CDR3 protein results from TCRdb running MiXCR on the multiplex PCR reads. Found here are 350,000 to 450,000 distinct CDR3 sequences, 15% of them singletons; the top ten hold approximately 7.8%. Time point: newly diagnosed GD, antithyroid drugs for less than 3 months. PBMCs provided the RNA from which the TCR library was made. These data also formed part of another study, on T cells in Graves' hyperthyroidism and ophthalmopathy.

The material was peripheral blood mononuclear cells (PBMCs), obtained at new diagnosis, from a patient treated with antithyroid drugs. The source of these receptors is a woman in her thirties or forties with Graves disease.

This clonotype was recorded many times. The CDR3 sequence: CASRGLKETQYF. DNA for the CDR3: TGTGCCAGCAGGGGGCTAAAAGAGACCCAGTACTTC. This sequence joins TRBV6-1 and TRBJ2-5, with D perhaps matching TRBD1 (5 bases). The germline CDR1 and CDR2 sequences are MNHNS and SASEGT. There are 12 residues in the CDR3. The V gene lost 6 bases and the J gene lost 3 bases, with 8 bases spanning the gap.

V and J are TRBV28 and TRBJ1-1; D not resolved. The length of the CDR3 is 12 residues. Germline lookup yields CDR1 MDHEN and CDR2 SYDVKM. Trimming removed 3 bases from V and 9 bases from J, with 11 bases in between. The CDR3 coding sequence is TGTGCCAGCAGTTTCTTAGGTGACCAAGCTTTCTTT. It is translated as CASSFLGDQAFF.

Comments on this clonotype: Given a much more abundant clone one base away, this may be a read error. The chain recombines TRBV7-2 with TRBJ2-4; TRBD2 matches 9 bases. The CDR3 is 17 amino acids. The trim removed 6 bases at V and 5 bases at J, leaving 14 bases unmatched. The V gene's germline CDR1 is SGHTA and CDR2 FQGNSA. CDR3 DNA: TGTACCAGCAGTAAAAGGACTAGCGATCGTTTTGAAAACATTCAGTACTTC. Translating gives CTSSKRTSDRFENIQYF.

This clonotype was recorded at least ten times. This sequence joins TRBV12-5 and TRBJ1-2; 7 bases line up with TRBD1. This CDR3 spans 15 amino acids. The germline CDR1 and CDR2 sequences are LGHNT and FRNRAP. The junction had 10 bases not matched to a gene; V was cut back by 4 bases and J by 5 bases. The CDR3 DNA reads TGTGCTAGTGGTTCCTTTGACAGGGTGACTTATGGCTACACCTTC. This translates into CASGSFDRVTYGYTF.

This clonotype was counted ten times or more. The rearrangement uses TRBV3-1 and TRBJ1-1, with D unclear. V was pared by 2 bases and J by 4 bases, with 11 bases between. This CDR3 region has 14 residues. CDR1 is LGHDT and CDR2 is YNNKEL in the germline V gene (reference sequence). The DNA of the CDR3 is TGTGCCAGCAGCCAACATGGCATGCCCACTGAAGCTTTCTTT. The encoded protein is CASSQHGMPTEAFF.

This clonotype was observed many times. V and J are TRBV7-9 and TRBJ2-1; TRBD1 might be the D (6 bases). Germline lookup yields CDR1 SEHNR and CDR2 FQNEAQ (reference sequence). With 4 bases removed from V and 0 bases from J, the gap between germline ends came to 10 bases. This CDR3 is 15 amino acids long. The CDR3: CASSSTGYSYNEQFF. The CDR3 bases are TGTGCCAGCAGCTCCACAGGGTACTCCTACAATGAGCAGTTCTTC. Full variable domain (outside the CDR3, taken from reference TRBV7-9 and TRBJ2-1): DTGVSQNPRHKITKRGQNVTFRCDPISEHNRLYWYRQTLGQGPEFLTYFQNEAQLEKSRLLSDRFSAERPKGSFSTLEIQRTEQGDSAMYLCASSSTGYSYNEQFFGPGTRLTVL.

This clonotype was observed a few times. The J gene is TRBJ1-4, the V gene TRBV19, with TRBD1 as a possible D gene (6 bases). The CDR3 length is 18 residues. Between the trimmed V and J ends, which lost 5 bases and 0 bases, there was a span of 19 bases. Germline V lookup: CDR1 LNHDA, CDR2 SQIVND (reference sequence). For the CDR3, the DNA is TGTGCCAGTAGTCCAAAGGGAGGGGGGCAATCAACTAATGAAAAACTGTTTTTT. This sequence encodes CASSPKGGGQSTNEKLFF.

This clonotype was detected many times. This chain links TRBV25-1 with TRBJ1-2, with TRBD1 as a possible D gene (6 bases). The CDR3 loop spans 15 amino acids. V lost 6 bases and J lost 0, with 14 bases in between. The germline V gene encodes CDR1 MGHDK and CDR2 SYGVNS. The CDR3 spells CASRPGGGANYGYTF. CDR3 DNA: TGTGCCAGCAGGCCGGGGGGGGGCGCTAACTATGGCTACACCTTC.

The chain is built from TRBV5-1 and TRBJ2-5; D tentatively reads TRBD1 or TRBD2 (5 bases each). Germline loops: CDR1 SGHRS, CDR2 YFSETQ. The CDR3 totals 14 residues. Trimming removed 10 bases from V and 6 bases from J, with 22 bases in between. Written as DNA, the CDR3 is TGCGCCTCATCCAATAGCTACGGGACGAAGACCCAGTACTTC. This gives the protein CASSNSYGTKTQYF.

This clonotype was detected only a few times. V usage is TRBV7-2 and J usage is TRBJ2-7, with 11 bases aligning to TRBD1. The CDR3 length is 18 residues. Germline trimming cut 1 base from V and 4 bases from J; bases unmatched to any gene: 12. Germline V gives CDR1 SGHTA, CDR2 FQGNSA. CDR3 sequence reads: CASSLVFSPGQGVYEQYF. In DNA form, the CDR3 reads TGTGCCAGCAGCTTAGTCTTCTCCCCGGGACAGGGGGTATACGAGCAGTACTTC.

The chain links TRBV12-3 or TRBV12-4 to TRBJ1-2; 9 positions match TRBD1. The CDR3 spans 17 residues. Trimming removed 7 bases from V and 4 bases from J; junction bases left unmatched: 16. CDR3: CASTGLGMGQGFYGYTF. Written as DNA, the CDR3 is TGTGCCAGCACCGGGTTGGGGATGGGACAGGGATTCTATGGCTACACCTTC.

This clonotype was picked up a small number of times. The CDR3 sequence is CASSQEAKGDTQYF. CDR3 coding DNA: TGTGCCAGCAGCCAAGAAGCGAAGGGGGATACGCAGTATTTT. The chain recombines TRBV3-1 with TRBJ2-3, with D perhaps TRBD1 (5 bases). CDR1 LGHDT and CDR2 YNNKEL come from the germline V gene (reference sequence). Trimming stripped 0 bases from V and 6 bases from J, with 10 bases between. The CDR3 is made up of 14 amino acids.

This clonotype appeared a few times. The genes are TRBV7-8 and TRBJ1-1; a possible D gene is TRBD1 (5 bases). Germline V CDR1 and CDR2: SGHVS, FQNEAQ. V lost 5 bases to trimming and J lost 0 bases, with 13 bases between them. The CDR3 has 15 amino acids. CDR3 in amino acids: CASSPPDSMNTEAFF. CDR3 nucleotides: TGTGCCAGCAGCCCACCCGACAGCATGAACACTGAAGCTTTCTTT.

This clonotype was found many times. This chain links TRBV28 with TRBJ2-7; D not certain. Trimming shortened V by 1 base and J by 7 bases, and 8 bases separated the two germline ends. CDR1 is MDHEN, CDR2 SYDVKM, per germline. The CDR3 is 12 amino acids. The CDR3 region is CASSLFTGEQYF. The CDR3 nucleotides read TGTGCCAGCAGTTTATTTACCGGAGAGCAGTACTTC.